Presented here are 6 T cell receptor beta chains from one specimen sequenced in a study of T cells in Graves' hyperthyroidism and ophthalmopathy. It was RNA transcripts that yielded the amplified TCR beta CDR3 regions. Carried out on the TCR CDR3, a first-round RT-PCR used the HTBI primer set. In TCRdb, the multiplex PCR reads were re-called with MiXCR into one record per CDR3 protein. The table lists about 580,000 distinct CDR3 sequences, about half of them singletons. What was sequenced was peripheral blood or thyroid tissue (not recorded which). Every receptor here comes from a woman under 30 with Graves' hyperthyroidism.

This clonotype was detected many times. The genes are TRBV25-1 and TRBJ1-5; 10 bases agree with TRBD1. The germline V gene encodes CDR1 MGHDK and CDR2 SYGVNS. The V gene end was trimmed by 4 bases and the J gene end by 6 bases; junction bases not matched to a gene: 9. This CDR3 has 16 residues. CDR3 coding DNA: TGTGCCAGCAGTGGGAGACAGGGGGCATTCGGTCAGCCCCAGCATTTT. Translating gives CASSGRQGAFGQPQHF.

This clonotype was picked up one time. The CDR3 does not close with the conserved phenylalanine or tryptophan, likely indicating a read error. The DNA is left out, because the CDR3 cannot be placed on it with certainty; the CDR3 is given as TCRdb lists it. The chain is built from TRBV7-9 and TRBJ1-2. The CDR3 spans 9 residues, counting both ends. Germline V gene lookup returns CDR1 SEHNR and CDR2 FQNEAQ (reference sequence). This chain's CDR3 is CASSQEEGR.

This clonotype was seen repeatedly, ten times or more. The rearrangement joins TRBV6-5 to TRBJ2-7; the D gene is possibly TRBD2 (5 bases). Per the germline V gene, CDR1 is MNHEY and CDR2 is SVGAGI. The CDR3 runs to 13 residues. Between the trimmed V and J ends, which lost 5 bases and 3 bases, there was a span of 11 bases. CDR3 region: CASSIPGDYEQYF. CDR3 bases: TGTGCCAGCAGTATCCCCGGGGACTACGAGCAGTACTTC.

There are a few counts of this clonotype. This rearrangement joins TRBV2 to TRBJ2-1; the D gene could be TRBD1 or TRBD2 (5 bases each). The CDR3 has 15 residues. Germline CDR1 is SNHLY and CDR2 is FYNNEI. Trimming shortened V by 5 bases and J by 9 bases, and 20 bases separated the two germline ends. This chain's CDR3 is CASSKGEGIGPEQFF. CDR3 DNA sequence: TGTGCCAGCAGTAAGGGCGAGGGGATAGGCCCTGAGCAGTTCTTC.

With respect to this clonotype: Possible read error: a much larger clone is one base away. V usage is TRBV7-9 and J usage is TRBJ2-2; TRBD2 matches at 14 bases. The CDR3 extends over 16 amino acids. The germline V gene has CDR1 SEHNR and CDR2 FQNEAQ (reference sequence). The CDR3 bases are TGTGCCAGCAGCAGGGGACTAGCGGGAGCCACCGGGGAGCCGTTTTTT. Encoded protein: CASSRGLAGATGEPFF.

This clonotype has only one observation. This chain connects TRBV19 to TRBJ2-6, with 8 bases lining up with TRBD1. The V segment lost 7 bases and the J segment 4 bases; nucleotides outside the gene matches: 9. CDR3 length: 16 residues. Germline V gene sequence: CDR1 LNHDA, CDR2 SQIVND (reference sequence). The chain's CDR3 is CASKTQGAGGANVLTF. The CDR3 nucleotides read TGTGCCAGTAAGACCCAGGGGGCAGGAGGGGCCAACGTCCTGACTTTC.